This T cell receptor (beta chain) was captured in a study of CD8 T cells in Susac syndrome. An input of 0.5 to 1 ug of RNA was subjected to reverse transcription using random hexamers. TCRdb called the immunoSEQ multiplex PCR reads again in MiXCR, with one record for every CDR3 protein. The top ten hold roughly 0.12% of the sample, which has 150,000 or so distinct CDR3 sequences, more than 95% seen once. V lost 6 bases, J lost 4 bases, and 7 bases lay in between. The CDR3 contains 11 residues. The V gene's germline CDR1 is MDHEN and CDR2 SYDVKM. TCR beta was sequenced from blood CD8+ and CD4+ T cells. TEMRA cells were enriched by FACS, while CD8+ and CD4+ T cells were obtained through a negative isolation that was performed magnetically.

This clonotype originated in a human donor with Susac syndrome. Sequenced: CD4+ T cells from PBMCs. This chain links TRBV28 with TRBJ2-7; D may be TRBD1 (6 bases). The CDR3 sequence: CASRQGYEQYF. The CDR3, as DNA: TGTGCCAGCAGACAGGGTTACGAGCAGTACTTC.